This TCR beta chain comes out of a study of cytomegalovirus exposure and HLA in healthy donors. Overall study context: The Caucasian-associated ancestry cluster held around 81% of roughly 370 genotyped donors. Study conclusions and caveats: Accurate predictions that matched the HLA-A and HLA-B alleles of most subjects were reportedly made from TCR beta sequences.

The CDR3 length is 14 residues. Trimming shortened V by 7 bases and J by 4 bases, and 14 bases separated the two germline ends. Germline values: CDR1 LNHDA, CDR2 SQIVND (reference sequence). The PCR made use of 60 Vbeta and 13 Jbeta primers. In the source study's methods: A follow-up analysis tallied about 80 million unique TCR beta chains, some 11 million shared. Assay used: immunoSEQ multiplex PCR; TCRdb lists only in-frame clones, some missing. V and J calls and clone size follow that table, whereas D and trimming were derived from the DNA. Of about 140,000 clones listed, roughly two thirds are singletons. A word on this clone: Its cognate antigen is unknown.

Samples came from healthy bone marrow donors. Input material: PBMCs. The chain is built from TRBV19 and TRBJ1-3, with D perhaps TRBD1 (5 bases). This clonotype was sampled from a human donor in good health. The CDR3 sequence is CASTSGWTGNTIYF. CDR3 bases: TGTGCCAGTACCAGTGGGTGGACAGGAAACACCATATATTTT.